The 19 T cell receptor beta chains below all came from one sample that was sequenced in a study of T cell changes during pregnancy in multiple sclerosis. The assay was immunoSEQ multiplex PCR, and TCRdb's table has in-frame clones only and misses some. The sample shows around 24,000 clones, 70% to 90% of them seen only once. The source material was CD4+ T cells from peripheral blood mononuclear cells, sampled in the second trimester of pregnancy. These receptors were obtained from a female donor in good health, enrolled as a control in a pregnancy study.

The genes are TRBV19 and TRBJ2-7; no reliable D call. The V gene's germline CDR1 is LNHDA and CDR2 SQIVND (reference sequence). Deletions cut 1 base from V and 1 base from J, with 8 bases between. This CDR3 spans 14 amino acids. The CDR3 spells CASSIAPGSYEQYF. The CDR3 nucleotides are TGTGCCAGTAGTATAGCCCCGGGTTCCTACGAGCAGTACTTC.

This chain joins TRBV30 and TRBJ2-7; 7 nucleotides align to TRBD1. The CDR3 extends over 15 amino acids. Germline trimming cut 0 bases from V and 4 bases from J; bases unmatched to any gene: 9. The germline V gene has CDR1 GTSNPN and CDR2 SVGIG (reference sequence). DNA for the CDR3: TGTGCCTGGAGTGTTAACATAGGGGGCAAATACGAGCAGTACTTC. It encodes CAWSVNIGGKYEQYF.

The rearrangement uses TRBV5-1 and TRBJ1-4, with D possibly matching TRBD1 (5 bases). Germline V lookup: CDR1 SGHRS, CDR2 YFSETQ. V was cut by 6 bases and J by 8 bases, with 20 bases left in between. The CDR3 runs to 15 residues. CDR3 in amino acids: CASTLTSGREEKLFF. CDR3 DNA sequence: TGCGCCAGCACCTTAACCTCAGGGCGCGAGGAAAAACTGTTTTTT.

The J gene is TRBJ2-5, the V gene TRBV18; 8 bases map to TRBD1. The V gene end was trimmed by 5 bases and the J gene end by 0 bases; junction bases not matched to a gene: 14. The V gene's germline CDR1 is KGHSH and CDR2 LQKENI. The CDR3 spans 18 residues. The CDR3 reads CASSADDRGEGYQETQYF. The CDR3 region has the DNA TGTGCCAGCTCAGCAGACGACAGGGGAGAAGGGTACCAAGAGACCCAGTACTTC.

The J gene is TRBJ2-1, the V gene TRBV19, with 10 nucleotides matching TRBD2. Germline lookup yields CDR1 LNHDA and CDR2 SQIVND (reference sequence). The CDR3 runs to 17 residues. J was trimmed by 8 bases and V by 1 base; bases with no gene match: 11. This chain's CDR3 is CASSIGEAGGRGYEQFF. The CDR3 DNA is TGTGCCAGTAGTATAGGGGAAGCGGGAGGGAGGGGCTATGAGCAGTTCTTC.

The chain has TRBV7-3 and TRBJ1-2; TRBD1 agrees at 9 bases. This CDR3 comprises 13 residues. CDR1 is SGHTA, CDR2 FQGTGA, per germline. The J segment lost 8 bases and the V segment lost 5 bases, leaving 6 bases of the junction unmatched. This CDR3 is CASSRGQGGGYTF. CDR3 DNA: TGTGCCAGCAGCCGGGGACAGGGCGGCGGCTACACCTTC.

The gene calls are TRBV2 and TRBJ1-3; weak D call: TRBD1 (6 bases). The germline V and J ends were trimmed by 8 bases and 3 bases, with 14 bases remaining between them. This CDR3 region has 14 residues. CDR1 is SNHLY and CDR2 is FYNNEI in the germline V gene. CDR3 residues: CASRRDKNGNTIYF. The CDR3 coding sequence is TGTGCCAGCCGCCGGGACAAAAATGGAAACACCATATATTTT.

This sequence joins TRBV12-5 and TRBJ2-1, with D perhaps matching TRBD2 (5 bases). The CDR3 sequence is 14 residues long. Germline lookup yields CDR1 LGHNT and CDR2 FRNRAP. The V and J ends lost 6 bases and 5 bases respectively, with 14 bases between them. CDR3 bases: TGTGCTAGTGGCCGGGGTCTGACTAACAATGAGCAGTTCTTC. This sequence encodes CASGRGLTNNEQFF.

In this sample, this clone is medium-sized. The CDR3 DNA reads TGTGCCATCAGTGCCCAGGTTGGTGAAGCTTTCTTT. Amino acid sequence: CAISAQVGEAFF. J is TRBJ1-1 and V is TRBV10-3; no reliable D call. V lost 4 bases to trimming and J lost 7 bases, with 10 bases between them. Germline V CDR1 and CDR2: ENHRY, SYGVKD. This CDR3 is built from 12 residues.

The genes are TRBV28 and TRBJ2-7; 8 positions agree with TRBD1. The junction had 8 bases not matched to a gene; V was cut back by 1 base and J by 6 bases. The germline V gene encodes CDR1 MDHEN and CDR2 SYDVKM. This CDR3 spans 15 amino acids. CDR3 in amino acids: CASSLSATGELEQYF. DNA for the CDR3: TGTGCCAGCAGTTTATCCGCGACAGGGGAGCTCGAGCAGTACTTC.

This clone was detected once. The DNA for the CDR3 is TGTGCCAGCAGTAGGGACAGGGAGCAGGGTACGCAGTATTTT. Translated, it gives CASSRDREQGTQYF. V and J are TRBV6-5 and TRBJ2-3; TRBD1 matches 9 bases. This CDR3 is built from 14 residues. V dropped 5 bases and J dropped 8; count of bases not matched to a gene: 8. Germline V lookup: CDR1 MNHEY, CDR2 SVGAGI.

CDR3 residues: CASSEGSQLNSPLHF. The CDR3 DNA is TGTGCCAGCAGTGAAGGTTCCCAACTTAATTCACCCCTCCACTTT. The chain uses TRBV2 and TRBJ1-6; D not resolved. The CDR3 loop spans 15 amino acids. The germline V gene encodes CDR1 SNHLY and CDR2 FYNNEI. V shed 1 base and J shed 6 bases, with 10 bases lying between them.

This chain uses TRBV27 with TRBJ2-7; 9 bases agree with TRBD1. The CDR3 covers 15 residues. Trimming cost V 5 bases and J 3 bases; bases outside gene matches: 8. CDR1 and CDR2 (germline): MNHEY, SMNVEV (reference sequence). In DNA, the CDR3 is TGTGCCAGCAGTCCATCCGGGACAGGGATCTACGAGCAGTACTTC. Translating it yields CASSPSGTGIYEQYF.

The rearrangement uses TRBV6-6 and TRBJ1-5, with 10 bases lining up with TRBD1. Trimming cost V 7 bases and J 3 bases; bases outside gene matches: 6. The CDR3 length is 15 residues. The germline gives CDR1 MNHNY, CDR2 SVGAGI (reference sequence). This CDR3 reads CASTETGGDNQPQHF. In DNA, the CDR3 is TGTGCCAGCACCGAGACAGGGGGCGACAATCAGCCCCAGCATTTT.

This clone came up a few times. The chain recombines TRBV2 with TRBJ1-1; 7 bases are shared with TRBD1. V gave up 10 bases and J gave up 3 bases; unmatched junction bases: 8. The CDR3 covers 13 residues. The germline V gene has CDR1 SNHLY and CDR2 FYNNEI. Here the CDR3 reads CATQGVGDTEAFF. As DNA, the CDR3 is TGTGCCACCCAGGGGGTTGGGGACACTGAAGCTTTCTTT.

The gene calls are TRBV27 and TRBJ1-5; D call uncertain. This CDR3 region has 13 residues. V was clipped by 8 bases and J by 2 bases, with 10 bases between them. From germline, CDR1 is MNHEY and CDR2 SMNVEV (reference sequence). The CDR3 protein is CASQEGRNQPQHF. The CDR3 bases are TGTGCCAGCCAAGAGGGTCGCAATCAGCCCCAGCATTTT.

The rearrangement joins TRBV11-2 to TRBJ1-3; D perhaps matches TRBD1 (6 bases). The V gene lost 7 bases and the J gene lost 2 bases, with 15 bases spanning the gap. The CDR3 length is 15 residues. Germline CDR1 and CDR2: SGHAT and FQNNGV. CDR3 sequence reads: CASTPLRGTGNTIYF. In DNA, the CDR3 is TGTGCCAGCACCCCCCTGAGGGGGACTGGAAACACCATATATTTT.

The rearrangement joins TRBV4-1 to TRBJ2-5, with 7 bases lining up with TRBD1. Germline V gene sequence: CDR1 MGHRA, CDR2 YSYEKL. The CDR3 contains 16 residues. V shed 4 bases and J 1 base; nucleotides not matched to a gene: 9. This CDR3 reads CASSPRAGGIQETQYF. The CDR3 DNA is TGCGCCAGCAGCCCGCGTGCAGGGGGAATCCAAGAGACCCAGTACTTC.

The chain links TRBV6-6 to TRBJ1-1, with unresolved D. The germline V gene encodes CDR1 MNHNY and CDR2 SVGAGI (reference sequence). There are 13 residues in the CDR3. V lost 6 bases, J lost 0 bases, and 8 bases lay in between. CDR3 region: CASRTLMNTEAFF. The CDR3 DNA reads as TGTGCCAGCAGGACTCTCATGAACACTGAAGCTTTCTTT.